This TCR beta chain was recovered during a study of blood T cell repertoires in COVID-19. Study context: The United States, Italy and Spain provided the acute and convalescent COVID-19 samples. Nucleic acid was either cDNA or gDNA, and it came from T cells, B-cell-depleted T cells, or PBMCs.

Authors' processing steps: Quantification of nucleated cells was approximated via reference gene primer amplification. Clones were read by immunoSEQ multiplex PCR, and TCRdb kept only the in-frame ones, dropping some. That table furnishes V, J and clone size, whereas the DNA furnished D and trimming. The sample lists about 100,000 clones; around 85% were seen once. This CDR3 contains 14 residues. Germline V gives CDR1 SGHNT, CDR2 YYREEE (reference sequence). V dropped 4 bases and J dropped 4; count of bases not matched to a gene: 6. The sequence came from a human donor in a cohort sampled during active COVID-19. The rearrangement links TRBV5-4 to TRBJ2-3, with 7 nucleotides matching TRBD1. Sequenced: peripheral blood. CDR3 residues: CASSPGQVPDTQYF. For the CDR3, the DNA is TGTGCCAGCAGCCCCGGACAGGTACCAGATACGCAGTATTTT.